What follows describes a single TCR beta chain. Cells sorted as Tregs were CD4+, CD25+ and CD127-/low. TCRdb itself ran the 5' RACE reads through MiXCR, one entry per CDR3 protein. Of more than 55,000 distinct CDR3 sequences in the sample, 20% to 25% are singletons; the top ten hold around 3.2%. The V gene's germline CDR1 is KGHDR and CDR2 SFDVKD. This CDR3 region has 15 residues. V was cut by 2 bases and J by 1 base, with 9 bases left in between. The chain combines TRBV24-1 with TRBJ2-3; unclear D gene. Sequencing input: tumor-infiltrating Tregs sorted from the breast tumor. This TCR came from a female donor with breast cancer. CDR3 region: CATSDWGRGTDTQYF. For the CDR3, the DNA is TGTGCCACCAGTGATTGGGGTAGGGGCACAGATACGCAGTATTTT.